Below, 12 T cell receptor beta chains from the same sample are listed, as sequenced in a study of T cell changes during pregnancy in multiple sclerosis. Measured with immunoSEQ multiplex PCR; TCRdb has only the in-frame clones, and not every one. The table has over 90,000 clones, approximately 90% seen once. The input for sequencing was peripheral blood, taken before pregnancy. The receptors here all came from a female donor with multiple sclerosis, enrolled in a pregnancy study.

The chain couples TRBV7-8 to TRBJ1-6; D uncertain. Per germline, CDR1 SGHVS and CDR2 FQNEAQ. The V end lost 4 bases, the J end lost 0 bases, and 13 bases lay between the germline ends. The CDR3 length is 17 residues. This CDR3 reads CASSYLGRSSYNSPLHF. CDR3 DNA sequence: TGTGCCAGCAGCTACCTGGGGAGGAGCTCCTATAATTCACCCCTCCACTTT. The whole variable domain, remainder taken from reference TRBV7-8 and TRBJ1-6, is GAGVSQSPRYKVAKRGQDVALRCDPISGHVSLFWYQQALGQGPEFLTYFQNEAQLDKSGLPSDRFFAERPEGSVSTLKIQRTQQEDSAVYLCASSYLGRSSYNSPLHFGNGTRLTVT.

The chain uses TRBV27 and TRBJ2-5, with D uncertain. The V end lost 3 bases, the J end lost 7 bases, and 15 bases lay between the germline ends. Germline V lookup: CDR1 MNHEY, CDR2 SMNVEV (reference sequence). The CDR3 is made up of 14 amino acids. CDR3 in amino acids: CASSFMAASGTQYF. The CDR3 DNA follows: TGTGCCAGCAGTTTTATGGCGGCCTCGGGGACCCAGTACTTC.

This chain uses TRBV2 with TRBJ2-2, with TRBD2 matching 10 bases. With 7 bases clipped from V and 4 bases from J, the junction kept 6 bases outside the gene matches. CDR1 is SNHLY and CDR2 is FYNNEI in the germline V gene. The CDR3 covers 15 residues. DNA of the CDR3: TGTGCCAGCAATTTAGCGGGAGGCTCCACCGGGGAGCTGTTTTTT. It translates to CASNLAGGSTGELFF.

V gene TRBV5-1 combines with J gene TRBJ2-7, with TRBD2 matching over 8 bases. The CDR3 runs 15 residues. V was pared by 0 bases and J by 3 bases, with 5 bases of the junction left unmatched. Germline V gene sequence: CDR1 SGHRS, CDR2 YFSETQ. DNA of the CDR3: TGCGCCAGCAGCTTGGGGGGCGGGAGGAGCTACGAGCAGTACTTC. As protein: CASSLGGGRSYEQYF.

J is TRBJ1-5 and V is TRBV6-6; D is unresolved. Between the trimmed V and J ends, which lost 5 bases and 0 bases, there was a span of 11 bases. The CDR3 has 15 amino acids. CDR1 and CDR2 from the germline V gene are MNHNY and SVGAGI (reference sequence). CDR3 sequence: CASSKGGYSNQPQHF. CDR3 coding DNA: TGTGCCAGCAGTAAAGGAGGTTATAGCAATCAGCCCCAGCATTTT.

CDR3 DNA: TGCAGCGTTGCTGTTCCTGAAGCTTTCTTT. This translates into CSVAVPEAFF. The V gene is TRBV29-1, the J gene TRBJ1-1; the D is unclear. CDR3 size: 10 residues. The germline CDR1 and CDR2 sequences are SQVTM and ANQGSEA. V lost 4 bases to trimming and J lost 6 bases, with 6 bases between them.

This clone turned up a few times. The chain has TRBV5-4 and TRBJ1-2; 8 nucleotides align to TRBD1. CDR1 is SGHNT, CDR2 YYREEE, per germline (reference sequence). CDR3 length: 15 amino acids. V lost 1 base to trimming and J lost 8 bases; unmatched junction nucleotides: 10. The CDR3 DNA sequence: TGTGCCAGCAGCTTGTCAGGGGGCATCTTTAAGGGCTACACCTTC. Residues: CASSLSGGIFKGYTF.

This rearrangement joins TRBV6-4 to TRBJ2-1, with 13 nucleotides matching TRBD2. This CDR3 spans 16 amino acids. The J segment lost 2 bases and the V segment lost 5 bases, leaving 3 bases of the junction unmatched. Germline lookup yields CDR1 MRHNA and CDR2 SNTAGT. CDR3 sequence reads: CASSPGLAGPYNEQFF. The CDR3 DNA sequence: TGTGCCAGCAGTCCGGGACTAGCGGGGCCCTACAATGAGCAGTTCTTC.

CDR3 amino acids: CAWSVAGGAEQYF. The DNA for the CDR3 is TGTGCCTGGAGTGTAGCGGGAGGAGCCGAGCAGTACTTC. The chain employs TRBV30 and TRBJ2-7; 9 bases match TRBD2. V trimming: 0 bases; J trimming: 6 bases; junction bases outside the gene matches: 3. This CDR3 comprises 13 residues. Germline V gives CDR1 GTSNPN, CDR2 SVGIG (reference sequence).

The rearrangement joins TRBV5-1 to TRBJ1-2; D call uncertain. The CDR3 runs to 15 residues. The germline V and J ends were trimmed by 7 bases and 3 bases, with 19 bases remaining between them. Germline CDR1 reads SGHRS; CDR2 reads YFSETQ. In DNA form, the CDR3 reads TGCGCCAGCCATGCTATTGCGGGCTCTGACTATGGCTACACCTTC. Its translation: CASHAIAGSDYGYTF.

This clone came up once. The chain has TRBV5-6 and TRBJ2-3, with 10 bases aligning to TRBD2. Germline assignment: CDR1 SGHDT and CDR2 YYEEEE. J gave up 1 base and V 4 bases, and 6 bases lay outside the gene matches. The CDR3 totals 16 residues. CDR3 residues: CASSPIAGGGTDTQYF. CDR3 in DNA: TGTGCCAGCAGCCCTATAGCGGGGGGCGGCACAGATACGCAGTATTTT.

The CDR3 sequence is CASSLNRGSADTQYF. Here the CDR3 DNA reads TGTGCCAGCAGCTTGAACAGGGGAAGCGCAGATACGCAGTATTTT. The chain couples TRBV5-4 to TRBJ2-3; the match to TRBD1 covers 7 bases. V gave up 1 base and J gave up 4 bases; unmatched junction bases: 6. This CDR3 is built from 15 residues. Germline V gives CDR1 SGHNT, CDR2 YYREEE (reference sequence).